One sample yielded the 22 T cell receptor beta chains listed below, sequenced in a study of OX40 agonist ivuxolimab in advanced cancers. Sequencing was performed with immunoSEQ multiplex PCR; in TCRdb, only in-frame clones are kept and a portion is missing. The top ten clones hold 2% to 2.5% of a sample with 65,000 to 85,000 clones, more than 80% of them seen once. The starting material was CD4+ or CD8+ T cells sorted from blood, obtained in a trial of the OX40 agonist ivuxolimab. The receptor source for this set is an adult with an advanced solid tumor such as melanoma, head and neck, liver or kidney cancer.

The chain recombines TRBV5-6 with TRBJ1-2; no clear D gene. Germline V gene sequence: CDR1 SGHDT, CDR2 YYEEEE. This CDR3 is 14 amino acids long. Trimming removed 4 bases at V and 0 bases at J, with 10 bases between. CDR3 in amino acids: CASSTRSPNYGYTF. The CDR3 DNA reads as TGTGCCAGCAGCACCAGGTCCCCTAACTATGGCTACACCTTC.

Written as DNA, the CDR3 is TGTGCCAGCAGCTTGGGAGGGGATGGGAACAATCAGCCCCAGCATTTT. It is translated as CASSLGGDGNNQPQHF. This sequence joins TRBV5-4 and TRBJ1-5, with D tentatively TRBD1 (5 bases). The V and J ends lost 0 bases and 3 bases respectively, with 13 bases between them. The germline CDR1 and CDR2 sequences are SGHNT and YYREEE (reference sequence). The CDR3 runs to 16 residues. Supplemented by reference TRBV5-4 and TRBJ1-5, the full variable domain reads ETGVTQSPTHLIKTRGQQVTLRCSSQSGHNTVSWYQQALGQGPQFIFQYYREEENGRGNFPPRFSGLQFPNYSSELNVNALELDDSALYLCASSLGGDGNNQPQHFGDGTRLSIL.

This clone was seen once. This rearrangement joins TRBV7-6 to TRBJ1-1; no clear D. V lost 5 bases to trimming and J lost 8 bases, with 12 bases between them. The CDR3 totals 12 residues. Germline CDR1 reads SGHVS; CDR2 reads FNYEAQ. CDR3 nucleotide sequence: TGTGCCAGCAGCGCTCCGGGCAGGGAAGCTTTCTTT. It encodes CASSAPGREAFF.

The V and J genes are TRBV19 and TRBJ2-7, with D maybe TRBD1 (5 bases). Trimming cost V 4 bases and J 0 bases, with 10 bases left between them. The CDR3 consists of 14 residues. CDR1 is LNHDA and CDR2 is SQIVND in the germline V gene (reference sequence). The CDR3 here is CASSTDDSSYEQYF. The CDR3 nucleotides are TGTGCCAGTAGTACGGATGACAGCTCCTACGAGCAGTACTTC.

This chain connects TRBV5-1 to TRBJ1-6; TRBD1 is a possible D gene (6 bases). The CDR3 covers 14 residues. Per the germline V gene, CDR1 is SGHRS and CDR2 is YFSETQ. Between the trimmed V and J ends, which lost 0 bases and 8 bases, there was a span of 9 bases. CDR3 nucleotide sequence: TGCGCCAGCAGCTTGGGGAGGGGGTATTCACCCCTCCACTTT. It is translated as CASSLGRGYSPLHF. The full variable domain, completed using reference TRBV5-1 and TRBJ1-6, is KAGVTQTPRYLIKTRGQQVTLSCSPISGHRSVSWYQQTPGQGLQFLFEYFSETQRNKGNFPGRFSGRQFSNSRSEMNVSTLELGDSALYLCASSLGRGYSPLHFGNGTRLTVT.

The J gene is TRBJ2-2, the V gene TRBV10-1; the D is unclear. This CDR3 comprises 13 residues. The ends were cut back, 5 bases at V and 8 bases at J, with 12 bases in the middle. Germline V gives CDR1 WNHNN, CDR2 SYGVQD (reference sequence). CDR3 residues: CASSRASSGELFF. CDR3 bases: TGCGCCAGCAGTCGAGCCTCCAGTGGGGAGCTGTTTTTT.

For the CDR3, the DNA is TGTGCCAGCTCAGAAAGAGGGACAATCCAAGAGACCCAGTACTTC. Its translation is CASSERGTIQETQYF. This chain connects TRBV18 to TRBJ2-5; the D gene is possibly TRBD1 (6 bases). The V gene's germline CDR1 is KGHSH and CDR2 LQKENI. Trimming removed 5 bases from V and 1 base from J, with 14 bases in between. This CDR3 region has 15 residues.

V is TRBV5-4 and J is TRBJ2-1; tentatively, D is TRBD2 (5 bases). From germline, CDR1 is SGHNT and CDR2 YYREEE (reference sequence). V was clipped by 0 bases and J by 0 bases, with 10 bases between them. CDR3 size: 16 residues. The CDR3 DNA follows: TGTGCCAGCAGCTTGGTGCTAGCAGGCTCCTACAATGAGCAGTTCTTC. Protein: CASSLVLAGSYNEQFF.

The chain employs TRBV12-5 and TRBJ1-6; D gene unclear. V was shortened by 6 bases and J by 6 bases, with 9 bases between the two germline ends. This CDR3 contains 13 residues. Germline V CDR1 and CDR2: LGHNT, FRNRAP. CDR3 sequence: CASGDRFNSPLHF. For the CDR3, the DNA is TGTGCTAGTGGAGACCGATTTAATTCACCCCTCCACTTT.

For this clone: This same CDR3 is encoded by further DNA sequences in the sample. The chain links TRBV5-1 to TRBJ2-2; D gene ambiguous. The CDR3 consists of 14 residues. With 2 bases removed from V and 1 base from J, the gap between germline ends came to 6 bases. Per germline, CDR1 SGHRS and CDR2 YFSETQ. The CDR3 DNA is TGCGCCAGCAGCTTAGGTTTGAACACCGGGGAGCTGTTTTTT. Protein: CASSLGLNTGELFF.

CDR3 nucleotide sequence: TGTGCCAGCTCGGACTCTGGGGCCAACGTCCTGACTTTC. This translates into CASSDSGANVLTF. The chain carries TRBV2 and TRBJ2-6; no definite D call. The CDR3 is 13 residues long. Trimming shortened V by 8 bases and J by 0 bases, and 5 bases separated the two germline ends. The germline V gene encodes CDR1 SNHLY and CDR2 FYNNEI.

V usage is TRBV27 and J usage is TRBJ2-2, with D possibly TRBD1 on 6 matching bases. The germline gives CDR1 MNHEY, CDR2 SMNVEV (reference sequence). The CDR3 sequence is 14 residues long. The germline V and J ends were trimmed by 5 bases and 5 bases, with 12 bases remaining between them. CDR3 nucleotide sequence: TGTGCCAGCAGTCCCTTAGGGGGAACCGGGGAGCTGTTTTTT. This encodes CASSPLGGTGELFF.

The rearrangement uses TRBV11-2 and TRBJ2-6; the D gene could be TRBD1 or TRBD2 (5 bases each). Trimming left V 2 bases short and J 10 bases short, with 12 bases between. Germline V CDR1 and CDR2: SGHAT, FQNNGV. This CDR3 has 14 residues. CDR3: CASSLFVGTNVLTF. Here the CDR3 DNA reads TGTGCCAGCAGCTTATTTGTCGGGACGAACGTCCTGACTTTC.

The rearrangement links TRBV9 to TRBJ2-4; D is unresolved. Trimming left V 4 bases short and J 8 bases short, with 19 bases between. The germline V gene has CDR1 SGDLS and CDR2 YYNGEE. The CDR3 loop spans 15 amino acids. CDR3 nucleotides: TGTGCCAGCAGCTTGACCGTGAAGGTCATGGACATTCAGTACTTC. Its protein product is CASSLTVKVMDIQYF.

In this sample, this clone turned up once. The chain joins TRBV7-2 to TRBJ2-4, with 9 bases identical to TRBD1. The germline V gene encodes CDR1 SGHTA and CDR2 FQGNSA. The J segment lost 1 base and the V segment lost 2 bases, leaving 12 bases of the junction unmatched. The CDR3 length is 19 residues. The CDR3 spells CASSLRAARDRVAKNIQYF. The CDR3 nucleotides read TGTGCCAGCAGCTTAAGGGCGGCACGGGACAGGGTGGCCAAAAACATTCAGTACTTC. The full variable domain, with the rest looked up from reference TRBV7-2 and TRBJ2-4, is GAGVSQSPSNKVTEKGKDVELRCDPISGHTALYWYRQSLGQGLEFLIYFQGNSAPDKSGLPSDRFSAERTGGSVSTLTIQRTQQEDSAVYLCASSLRAARDRVAKNIQYFGAGTRLSVL.

The table lists this clone with a count of one. The CDR3 DNA follows: TGTGCCAGCGCTTCCGCCACAGGAGCCTACGAGCAGTACTTC. It specifies CASASATGAYEQYF. The gene calls are TRBV28 and TRBJ2-7; D perhaps matches TRBD1 (5 bases). Looked up from germline, CDR1 is MDHEN and CDR2 is SYDVKM. V was pared by 8 bases and J by 2 bases, with 16 bases between. CDR3 length: 14 amino acids.

The chain joins TRBV19 to TRBJ2-3; 8 bases align to TRBD2. V was pared by 5 bases and J by 2 bases, with 3 bases of the junction left unmatched. Germline values: CDR1 LNHDA, CDR2 SQIVND (reference sequence). The CDR3 sequence is 14 residues long. The CDR3, as DNA: TGTGCCAGTAGTCAAGCGGGGGACACAGATACGCAGTATTTT. Residues: CASSQAGDTDTQYF.

The chain employs TRBV6-1 and TRBJ2-2, with 8 bases fitting TRBD1. V was clipped by 3 bases and J by 7 bases; unmatched bases: 7. The germline V gene has CDR1 MNHNS and CDR2 SASEGT. This CDR3 spans 15 amino acids. DNA for the CDR3: TGTGCCAGCAGTGAGCCGACAGGGGCCGTCGGGGAGCTGTTTTTT. Translated: CASSEPTGAVGELFF.

The chain joins TRBV15 to TRBJ2-5; 8 nucleotides match TRBD1. V lost 1 base and J lost 2; bases outside the gene matches: 12. The CDR3 consists of 18 residues. CDR1 is LNHNV, CDR2 YYDKDF, per germline (reference sequence). The CDR3 loop reads CATSRGLSGTGKQETQYF. DNA of the CDR3: TGTGCCACCAGCAGAGGCCTATCCGGGACAGGCAAACAAGAGACCCAGTACTTC.

The rearrangement uses TRBV18 and TRBJ1-5; the D gene is possibly TRBD1 (6 bases). The CDR3 contains 14 residues. From germline, CDR1 is KGHSH and CDR2 LQKENI. Trimming pared 4 bases from V and 2 bases from J, leaving 9 bases between. CDR3 region: CASSRGGGNQPQHF. The CDR3, as DNA: TGTGCCAGCTCACGAGGGGGTGGCAATCAGCCCCAGCATTTT. The complete variable domain, with remaining parts taken from reference TRBV18 and TRBJ1-5, reads NAGVMQNPRHLVRRRGQEARLRCSPMKGHSHVYWYRQLPEEGLKFMVYLQKENIIDESGMPKERFSAEFPKEGPSILRIQQVVRGDSAAYFCASSRGGGNQPQHFGDGTRLSIL.

This chain connects TRBV18 to TRBJ2-1; maybe TRBD1 (5 bases). The germline V gene encodes CDR1 KGHSH and CDR2 LQKENI. The CDR3 consists of 15 residues. V was shortened by 4 bases and J by 1 base, with 11 bases between the two germline ends. The CDR3 is CASSHRTPSYNEQFF. Written as DNA, the CDR3 is TGTGCCAGCTCACATCGGACACCTTCCTACAATGAGCAGTTCTTC.

There are a few counts of this clone. V and J are TRBV29-1 and TRBJ1-4; 7 positions agree with TRBD1. The CDR3 runs to 13 residues. V trimming: 5 bases; J trimming: 6 bases; junction bases outside the gene matches: 6. CDR1 and CDR2 (germline): SQVTM, ANQGSEA. The CDR3 region is CSVKGTVDEKLFF. The CDR3 nucleotides are TGCAGCGTTAAGGGGACAGTAGATGAAAAACTGTTTTTT.